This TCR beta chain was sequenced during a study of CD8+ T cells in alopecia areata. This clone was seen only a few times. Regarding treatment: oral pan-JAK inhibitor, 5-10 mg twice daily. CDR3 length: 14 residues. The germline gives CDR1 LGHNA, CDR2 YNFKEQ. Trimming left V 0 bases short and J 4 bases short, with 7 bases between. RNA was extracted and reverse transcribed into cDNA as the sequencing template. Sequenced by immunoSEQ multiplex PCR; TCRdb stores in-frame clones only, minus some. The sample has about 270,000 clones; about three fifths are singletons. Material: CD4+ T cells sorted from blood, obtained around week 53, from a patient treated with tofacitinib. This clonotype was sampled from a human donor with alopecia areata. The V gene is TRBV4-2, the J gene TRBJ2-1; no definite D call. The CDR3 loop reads CASSQEILYNEQFF. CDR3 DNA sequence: TGTGCCAGCAGCCAAGAGATACTTTACAATGAGCAGTTCTTC.